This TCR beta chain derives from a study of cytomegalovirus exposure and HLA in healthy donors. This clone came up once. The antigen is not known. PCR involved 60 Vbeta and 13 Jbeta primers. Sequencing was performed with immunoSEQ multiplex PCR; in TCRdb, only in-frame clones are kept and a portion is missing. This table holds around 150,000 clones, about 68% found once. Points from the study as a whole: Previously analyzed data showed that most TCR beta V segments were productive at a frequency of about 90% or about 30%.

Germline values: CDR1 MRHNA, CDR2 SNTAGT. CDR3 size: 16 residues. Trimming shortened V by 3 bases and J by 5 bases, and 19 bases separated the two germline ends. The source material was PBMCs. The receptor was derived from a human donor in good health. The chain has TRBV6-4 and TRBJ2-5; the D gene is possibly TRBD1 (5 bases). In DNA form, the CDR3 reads TGTGCCAGCAGTGATAGGCCCGCAGGGTCCGACGAGACCCAGTACTTC. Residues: CASSDRPAGSDETQYF.